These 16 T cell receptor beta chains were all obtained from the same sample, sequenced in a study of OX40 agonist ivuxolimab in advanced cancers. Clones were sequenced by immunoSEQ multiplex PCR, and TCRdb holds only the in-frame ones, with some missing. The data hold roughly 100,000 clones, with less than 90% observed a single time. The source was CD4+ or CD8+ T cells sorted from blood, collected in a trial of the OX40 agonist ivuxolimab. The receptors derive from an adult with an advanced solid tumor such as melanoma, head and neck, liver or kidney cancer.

Written as DNA, the CDR3 is TGTGCCAGCAGTACAGACGGTCCCCAGCATTTT. It is translated as CASSTDGPQHF. The chain carries TRBV2 and TRBJ1-5; D not resolved. Germline CDR1 and CDR2: SNHLY and FYNNEI. V lost 5 bases and J lost 10, with 9 bases in between. This CDR3 is 11 amino acids long.

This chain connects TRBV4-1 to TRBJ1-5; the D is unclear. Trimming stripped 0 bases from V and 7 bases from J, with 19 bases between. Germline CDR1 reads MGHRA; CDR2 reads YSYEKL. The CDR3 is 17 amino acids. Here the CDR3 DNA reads TGCGCCAGCAGCCAAGATGGATCGTTCCTAACCCACCAGCCCCAGCATTTT. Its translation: CASSQDGSFLTHQPQHF.

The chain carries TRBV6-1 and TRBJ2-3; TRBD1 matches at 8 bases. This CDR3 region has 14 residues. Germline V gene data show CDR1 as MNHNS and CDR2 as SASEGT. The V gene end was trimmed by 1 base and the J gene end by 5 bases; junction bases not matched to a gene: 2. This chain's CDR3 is CASSEGTGIDTQYF. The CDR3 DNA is TGTGCCAGCAGTGAAGGGACAGGGATAGATACGCAGTATTTT.

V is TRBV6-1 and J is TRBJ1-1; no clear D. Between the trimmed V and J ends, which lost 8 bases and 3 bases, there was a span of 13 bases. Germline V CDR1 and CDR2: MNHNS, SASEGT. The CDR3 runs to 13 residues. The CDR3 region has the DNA TGTGCCAGCCGCCTCGGTAGGGACACTGAAGCTTTCTTT. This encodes CASRLGRDTEAFF.

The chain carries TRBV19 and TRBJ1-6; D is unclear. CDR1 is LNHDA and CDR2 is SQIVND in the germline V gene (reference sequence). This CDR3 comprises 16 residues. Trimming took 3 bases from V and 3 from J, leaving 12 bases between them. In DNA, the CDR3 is TGTGCCAGTAGTATCGCCCCCCAGCGCTATAATTCACCCCTCCACTTT. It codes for CASSIAPQRYNSPLHF.

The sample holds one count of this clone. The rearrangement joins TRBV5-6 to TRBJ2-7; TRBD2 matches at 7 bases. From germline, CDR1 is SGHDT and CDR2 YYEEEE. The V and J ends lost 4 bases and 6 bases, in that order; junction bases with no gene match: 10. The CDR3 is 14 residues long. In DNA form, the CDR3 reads TGTGCCAGCAGCCCTTTTTTGGGGGAGGGCGAGCAGTACGTC. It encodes CASSPFLGEGEQYV.

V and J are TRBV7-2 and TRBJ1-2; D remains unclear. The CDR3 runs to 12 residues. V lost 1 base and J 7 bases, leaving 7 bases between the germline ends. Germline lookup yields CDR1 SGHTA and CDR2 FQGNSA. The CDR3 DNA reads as TGTGCCAGCAGCTTAGATCGGGTTGGCTACACCTTC. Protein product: CASSLDRVGYTF. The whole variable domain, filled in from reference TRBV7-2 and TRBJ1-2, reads GAGVSQSPSNKVTEKGKDVELRCDPISGHTALYWYRQSLGQGLEFLIYFQGNSAPDKSGLPSDRFSAERTGGSVSTLTIQRTQQEDSAVYLCASSLDRVGYTFGSGTRLTVV.

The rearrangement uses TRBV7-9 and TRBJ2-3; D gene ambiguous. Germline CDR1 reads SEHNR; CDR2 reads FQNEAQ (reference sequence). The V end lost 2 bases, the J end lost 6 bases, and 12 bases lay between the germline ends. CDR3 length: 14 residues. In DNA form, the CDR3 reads TGTGCCAGCAGCTTACTACGCCTGGGGGATACGCAGTATTTT. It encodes CASSLLRLGDTQYF.

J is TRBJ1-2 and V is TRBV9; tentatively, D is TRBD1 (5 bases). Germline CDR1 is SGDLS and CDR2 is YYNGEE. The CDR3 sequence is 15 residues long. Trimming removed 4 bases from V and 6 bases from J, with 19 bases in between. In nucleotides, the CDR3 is TGTGCCAGCAGCTCCCGGTCGGGGAGGGACCATGGCTACACCTTC. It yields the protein CASSSRSGRDHGYTF. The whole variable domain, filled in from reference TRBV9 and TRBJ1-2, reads DSGVTQTPKHLITATGQRVTLRCSPRSGDLSVYWYQQSLDQGLQFLIQYYNGEERAKGNILERFSAQQFPDLHSELNLSSLELGDSALYFCASSSRSGRDHGYTFGSGTRLTVV.

The CDR3 DNA reads TGTGCCAGCCAGTCCTCCTACGAGCAGTACTTC. Translating gives CASQSSYEQYF. The chain carries TRBV6-5 and TRBJ2-7; D is undetermined. Germline CDR1 reads MNHEY; CDR2 reads SVGAGI. Between the trimmed V and J ends, which lost 8 bases and 0 bases, there was a span of 5 bases. The CDR3 runs to 11 residues.

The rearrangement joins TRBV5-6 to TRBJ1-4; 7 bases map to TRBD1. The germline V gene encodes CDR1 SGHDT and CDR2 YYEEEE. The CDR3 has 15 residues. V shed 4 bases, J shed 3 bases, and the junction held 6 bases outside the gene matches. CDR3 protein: CASSTTGTANEKLFF. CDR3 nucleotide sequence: TGTGCCAGCAGCACCACCGGGACAGCTAATGAAAAACTGTTTTTT.

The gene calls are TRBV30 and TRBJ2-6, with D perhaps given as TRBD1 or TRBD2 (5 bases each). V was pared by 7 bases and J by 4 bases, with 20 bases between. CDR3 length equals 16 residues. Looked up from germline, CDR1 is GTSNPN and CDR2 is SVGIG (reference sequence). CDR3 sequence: CASSGTRTTGANVLTF. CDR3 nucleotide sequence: TGTGCCTCCTCCGGGACCCGAACCACCGGGGCCAACGTCCTGACTTTC.

The CDR3 region has the DNA TGCGCCAGCAGCCCCCACCCTATACAGCGGAGAAACTATGGCTACACCTTC. It specifies CASSPHPIQRRNYGYTF. The chain links TRBV4-1 to TRBJ1-2, with D unclear. Deletions cut 4 bases from V and 2 bases from J, with 20 bases between. CDR3 length: 17 amino acids. The V gene's germline CDR1 is MGHRA and CDR2 YSYEKL.

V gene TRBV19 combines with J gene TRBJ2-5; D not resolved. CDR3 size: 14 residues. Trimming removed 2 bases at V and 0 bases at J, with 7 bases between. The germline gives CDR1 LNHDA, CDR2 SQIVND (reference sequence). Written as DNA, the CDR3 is TGTGCCAGTAGTATAAGGCGGAACCAAGAGACCCAGTACTTC. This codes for CASSIRRNQETQYF.

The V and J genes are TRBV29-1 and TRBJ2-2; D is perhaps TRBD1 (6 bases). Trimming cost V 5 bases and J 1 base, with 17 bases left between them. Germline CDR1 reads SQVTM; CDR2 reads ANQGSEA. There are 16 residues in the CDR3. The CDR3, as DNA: TGCAGCGTTCTACAACAGGGCGACTTGAACACCGGGGAGCTGTTTTTT. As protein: CSVLQQGDLNTGELFF.

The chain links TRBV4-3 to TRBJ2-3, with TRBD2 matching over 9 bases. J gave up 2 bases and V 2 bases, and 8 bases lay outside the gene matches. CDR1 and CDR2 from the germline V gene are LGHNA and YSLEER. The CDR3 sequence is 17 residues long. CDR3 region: CASSQIVTSGYTDTQYF. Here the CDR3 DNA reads TGCGCCAGCAGCCAAATTGTGACTAGCGGTTACACAGATACGCAGTATTTT.